Listed here are 2 T cell receptor beta chains from one sample, sequenced in a study of blood T cells in healthy people across ages (dated by TCRdb to between 2014 and 2017). Receptor libraries were prepared by 5' RACE. Instrument used: Illumina HiSeq 2500. A second PCR of 7 to 11 cycles was run with a J-beta primer mix and a sample-barcoded 5' primer. TCRdb trimmed the raw reads at Q25, called clones with MiXCR and kept productive beta chains. Records with the same CDR3 protein are collapsed into one entry carrying the most frequent genes and DNA. Counted in this sample were 1,500,000 or so distinct CDR3 sequences; approximately 59% of them appeared once. The ten top clones hold roughly 7% of the sample. The material sequenced was blood. All receptors derive from a man aged 18 to 29 in good health.

Concerning this clonotype: The conserved closing phenylalanine or tryptophan is absent in this CDR3, likely reflecting a read error. This chain links TRBV27 with TRBJ2-5; D may be TRBD1 (5 bases). The V end was cut by 6 bases, the J end by 1 base, with 12 bases between. This CDR3 has 14 amino acids. Germline V gene lookup returns CDR1 MNHEY and CDR2 SMNVEV (reference sequence). This CDR3 is CASSLRQTQETQYV. The CDR3 bases are TGTGCCAGCAGCCTTCGACAGACCCAAGAGACCCAGTACGTC.

The genes are TRBV6-5 and TRBJ2-2, with 13 bases that match TRBD2. CDR1 and CDR2 from the germline V gene are MNHEY and SVGAGI. Trimming took 6 bases from V and 6 from J; bases not matched to a gene: 7. The CDR3 covers 16 residues. CDR3 sequence: CASRRTSGRAAGELFF. The CDR3 DNA follows: TGTGCCAGCAGACGTACTAGCGGGAGGGCCGCCGGGGAGCTGTTTTTT.